This T cell receptor beta chain was sequenced in a study of T-cell memory formation after mild COVID-19 (dated by TCRdb to the early 2020s). Looking at the study overall: TCR sequence clusters from the two donors were found to be largely donor specific. In a couple of donors, T-cell clones that expanded and contracted after mild COVID-19 were followed by sequencing TCRalpha and TCRbeta repertoires longitudinally. The cohort was made up of two young adult volunteers, one female and one male, who were previously healthy. General conclusions and limits of the study: Balanced CD4/CD8 phenotypes were observed for clones contracting from day 15 to 85, whereas a bias towards CD4+ was observed for a second wave of clones expanding from day 15 to 37. Contracting CD4+ clones turned up mainly in the CM and EM memory subsets, whereas EMRA was where CD8+ clones were enriched. Only a couple of mild cases were covered in the study, and larger cohorts including severe cases with pre-infection samples were considered necessary. The second-wave clones that peaked on day 37 were not confirmed to be SARS-CoV-2 specific. The detection of some responding clones in pre-infection memory suggests that pre-existing cross-reactive memory T cells joined the SARS-CoV-2 response.

This clonotype was picked up a small number of times. It lacks a known antigen. The record has no base qualities; no much larger clone is one base away. Sequencing used an Illumina NovaSeq 6000. TCRalpha and TCRbeta cDNA libraries were constructed by 5'RACE with constant-segment primers, with sample barcodes and unique molecular identifiers being introduced. RNA was extracted from every sample with Trizol reagent. Library amplification was performed in two PCR steps, and a second sample barcode and Illumina TruSeq adapters were introduced in the second step. Sequencing of the libraries was done on an Illumina NovaSeq, producing 2 x 150 bp paired-end reads. The original methods were these. With migec v1.2.7, reads were demultiplexed and then collapsed into UMI-guided consensus sequences. Using mixcr v2.1.11, the UMI consensuses were aligned to TRA and TRB V and J templates and assembled into clonotypes. Expanded or contracted clonotypes were those called significant by both edgeR and NoisET, with noise models trained on biological replicates. For edgeR calls, the cutoffs were a false discovery rate-adjusted p below 0.01 and a log2 fold-change threshold of 1. PCA with hierarchical clustering of max-normalized trajectories of the 1000 most abundant clonotypes was used as exploratory dynamics analysis. Separately sequenced CD4+ and CD8+ repertoires were used to assign a CD4 or CD8 phenotype to each responding clone. TCRdb reprocessed the public reads (quality trimming at Q25 with fastp, clone calling with MiXCR) and kept in-frame beta chains. Merged by CDR3 protein, the rows form single entries marked with the most common genes and DNA. Here the V and J calls rest on TCRdb's processing, not on the authors' analysis. In all, the sample holds about 250,000 distinct CDR3 sequences, and just over 15% of those were seen once. In total, the top ten clones hold around 2% of the sample.

Via the germline V gene (reference sequence), CDR1 is DFQATT and CDR2 SNEGSKA. The CDR3 numbers 18 residues from cysteine through phenylalanine. Left in the record is the CDR3 DNA by itself, 54 bases read in frame from the first base. Trimmed from V: 4 bases; trimmed from J: 5 bases; junction bases lacking a gene match: 13. Ficoll-Paque density gradient centrifugation was the method used to isolate PBMCs. In this chain, TRBV20-1 is recombined with TRBJ2-3, with TRBD2 identical over 15 junction bases. The specimen sequenced was PBMCs or a T cell subset sorted from them (not recorded which). This TCR came from an adult woman who had mild COVID-19 (a few samples of this study predate the infection). The sample titles of this study are shuffled in the database, so cell type and time point are left out; the donor was told from shared clones. In nucleotides, the sequence is TGCAGTGCTAAATTTACCTGGACTAGCGGGGGGGCCCAAGATACGCAGTATTTT. Protein translation: CSAKFTWTSGGAQDTQYF.